The clone carrying this T cell receptor beta chain was found once. Germline and junction disagree at one end, which may indicate a read error. The study ran its PCR with 60 Vbeta and 13 Jbeta primers. Repertoires were generated with immunoSEQ multiplex PCR, while TCRdb's copy carries only in-frame clones and drops some. The sample lists some 150,000 clones, roughly 78% occurring once. This sample is drawn from a study of cytomegalovirus exposure and HLA in healthy donors. Germline V gives CDR1 SGHDT, CDR2 YYEEEE. The CDR3 spans 13 residues. The receptor was derived from a man aged 35 to 55 in good health and CMV-seronegative. What was sequenced was PBMCs. The chain combines TRBV5-6 with TRBJ2-4; D perhaps matches TRBD2 (5 bases). The CDR3 region is CASSRGPQNSQYF. CDR3 bases: TGTGCCAGCAGCCGCGGGCCTCAAAACAGTCAGTACTTC.